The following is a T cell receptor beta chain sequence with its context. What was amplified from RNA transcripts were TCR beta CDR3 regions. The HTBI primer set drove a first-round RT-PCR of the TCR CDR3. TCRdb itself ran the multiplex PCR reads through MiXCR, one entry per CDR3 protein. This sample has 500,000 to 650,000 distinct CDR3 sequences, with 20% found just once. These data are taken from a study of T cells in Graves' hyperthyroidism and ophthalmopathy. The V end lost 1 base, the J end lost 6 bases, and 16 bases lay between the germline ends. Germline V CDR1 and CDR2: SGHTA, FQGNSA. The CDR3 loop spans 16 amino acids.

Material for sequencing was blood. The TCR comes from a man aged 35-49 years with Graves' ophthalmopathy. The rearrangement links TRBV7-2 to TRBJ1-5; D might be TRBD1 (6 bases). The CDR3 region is CASSLDMGGASQPQHF. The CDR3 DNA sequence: TGTGCCAGCAGCTTAGACATGGGGGGGGCCTCTCAGCCCCAGCATTTT. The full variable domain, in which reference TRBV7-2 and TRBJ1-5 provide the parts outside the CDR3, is GAGVSQSPSNKVTEKGKDVELRCDPISGHTALYWYRQSLGQGLEFLIYFQGNSAPDKSGLPSDRFSAERTGGSVSTLTIQRTQQEDSAVYLCASSLDMGGASQPQHFGDGTRLSIL.